The clone carrying this T cell receptor (beta chain) was counted only a few times. Its antigen remains unidentified. Germline values: CDR1 SQVTM, CDR2 ANQGSEA. The CDR3 has 14 amino acids. Trimming removed 4 bases from V and 3 bases from J; junction bases left unmatched: 8. In making TCR beta libraries, quantitative 5'-RACE with molecular barcodes was used. From the 5' RACE reads, TCRdb called clonotypes with MiXCR, one entry per CDR3 protein. The sample carries about 160,000 distinct CDR3 sequences, 9.8% recorded once. The sample originates from a study of CD8 T cells in ankylosing spondylitis. Notes on the study in general: Disease-linked clones reportedly showed significant enrichment in matched ankylosing spondylitis synovial fluid. Disease-associated clonotypes exhibited CD8+ identity and were relatively infrequent in peripheral blood. A motif in TCR beta, a set of several highly homologous variants, appeared characteristic of ankylosing spondylitis blood.

The gene calls are TRBV29-1 and TRBJ2-5; 7 nucleotides agree with TRBD1. The TCR was taken from a female donor with ankylosing spondylitis or in good health (not recorded which). Sequences were obtained from blood, either unsorted or a sorted T cell fraction (not recorded which). CDR3 bases: TGCAGCGTTGTACCCTGGGACAGCGAAGAGACCCAGTACTTC. Its translation is CSVVPWDSEETQYF.